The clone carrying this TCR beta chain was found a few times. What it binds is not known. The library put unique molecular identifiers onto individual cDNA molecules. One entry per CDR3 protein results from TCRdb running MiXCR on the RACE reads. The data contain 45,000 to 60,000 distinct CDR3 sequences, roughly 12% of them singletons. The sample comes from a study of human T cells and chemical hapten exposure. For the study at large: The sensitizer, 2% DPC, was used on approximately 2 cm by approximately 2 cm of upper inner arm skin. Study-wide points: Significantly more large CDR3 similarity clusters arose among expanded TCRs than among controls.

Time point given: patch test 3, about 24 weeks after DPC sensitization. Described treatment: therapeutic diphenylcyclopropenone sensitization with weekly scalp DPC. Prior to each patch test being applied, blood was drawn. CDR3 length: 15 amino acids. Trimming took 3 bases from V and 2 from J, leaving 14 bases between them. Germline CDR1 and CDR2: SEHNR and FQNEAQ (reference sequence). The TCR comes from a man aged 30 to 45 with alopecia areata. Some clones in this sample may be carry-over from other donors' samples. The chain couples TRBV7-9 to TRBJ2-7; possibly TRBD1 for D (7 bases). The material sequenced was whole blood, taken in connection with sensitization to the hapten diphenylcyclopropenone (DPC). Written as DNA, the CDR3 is TGTGCCAGCAGCTTGGATCCAGGGGGGCCCTACGAGCAGTACTTC. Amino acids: CASSLDPGGPYEQYF.